This T cell receptor beta chain was documented in a study of T-cell memory formation after mild COVID-19. Germline V lookup: CDR1 SGHTA, CDR2 FQGTGA. The V gene lost 0 bases and the J gene lost 0 bases, with 15 bases spanning the gap. The CDR3 extends over 19 amino acids. In TCRdb, the 5' RACE reads were re-called with MiXCR into one record per CDR3 protein. The sample yields 120,000 or so distinct CDR3 sequences, roughly 6% seen once. This clonotype occurred many times. Material for sequencing was PBMCs or a T cell subset sorted from them (not recorded which). This receptor was obtained from an adult woman who had mild COVID-19 (a few samples of this study predate the infection). Cell type and time point are not known. The V and J genes are TRBV7-3 and TRBJ1-6; D is unclear. CDR3 nucleotides: TGTGCCAGCAGCTTAACGACCCCGGGCAGGAGCTCCTATAATTCACCCCTCCACTTT. Translating gives CASSLTTPGRSSYNSPLHF.